This passage covers 9 T cell receptor beta chains from one sample sequenced in a study of PD-1 blockade in mismatch repair-deficient tumors. This table comes from immunoSEQ multiplex PCR, and its TCRdb copy is limited to in-frame clones, with some not included. The sample has roughly 38,000 clones; 65% to 85% are singletons. Specimen: PBMCs, collected approximately 41 weeks after starting pembrolizumab. All receptors derive from an adult with mismatch repair-deficient cancer.

The chain combines TRBV7-2 with TRBJ2-2; 7 bases align to TRBD2. The CDR3 covers 16 residues. Germline CDR1 SGHTA, CDR2 FQGNSA. V gave up 8 bases and J gave up 3 bases; unmatched junction bases: 12. This chain's CDR3 is CASWGRAVEYTGELFF. DNA of the CDR3: TGTGCCAGCTGGGGGAGGGCCGTCGAGTACACCGGGGAGCTGTTTTTT.

The chain has TRBV2 and TRBJ2-7, with TRBD2 matching 8 bases. This CDR3 contains 14 residues. The trim removed 4 bases at V and 6 bases at J, leaving 8 bases unmatched. Germline CDR1 is SNHLY and CDR2 is FYNNEI. The CDR3 loop is CASSALAGGTEQYF. CDR3 DNA: TGTGCCAGCAGTGCTCTCGCGGGAGGAACCGAGCAGTACTTC.

This clone was detected a few times. The CDR3 DNA sequence: TGCAGCGTTAGGACAGGGCGTAGCGTACAGTACTTC. Translation gives CSVRTGRSVQYF. V gene TRBV29-1 combines with J gene TRBJ2-7; 8 positions match TRBD1. Trimming at V came to 5 bases and at J to 10 bases, leaving 10 bases not matched to a gene. Germline V gene data show CDR1 as SQVTM and CDR2 as ANQGSEA. The CDR3 sequence is 12 residues long.

The V gene is TRBV5-6, the J gene TRBJ2-1, with 12 positions matching TRBD2. CDR1 SGHDT and CDR2 YYEEEE come from the germline V gene. This CDR3 spans 16 amino acids. The ends lost 3 bases at V and 9 bases at J; junction bases unmatched: 10. The chain's CDR3 is CASSSWLAGGHSEQFF. CDR3 nucleotides: TGTGCCAGCAGCTCCTGGCTAGCGGGAGGGCACAGTGAGCAGTTCTTC.

V and J are TRBV2 and TRBJ2-4, with D maybe TRBD1 (6 bases). Trimming shortened V by 8 bases and J by 7 bases, and 21 bases separated the two germline ends. The CDR3 runs 15 residues. Germline V CDR1 and CDR2: SNHLY, FYNNEI. For the CDR3, the DNA is TGTGCCAGCTGCCCAGCGAGGGGGATAGGGAACATTCAGTACTTC. Protein sequence: CASCPARGIGNIQYF. Variable domain in full (rest from reference TRBV2 and TRBJ2-4): EPEVTQTPSHQVTQMGQEVILRCVPISNHLYFYWYRQILGQKVEFLVSFYNNEISEKSEIFDDQFSVERPDGSNFTLKIRSTKLEDSAMYFCASCPARGIGNIQYFGAGTRLSVL.

This clone appeared a few times. This chain connects TRBV19 to TRBJ2-7; 9 positions match TRBD2. Germline V CDR1 and CDR2: LNHDA, SQIVND (reference sequence). V dropped 5 bases and J dropped 4; count of bases not matched to a gene: 6. The CDR3 runs 14 residues. The CDR3 nucleotides read TGTGCCAGTAGTGGAGCGGGAGGAAGATACGAGCAGTACTTC. Translated: CASSGAGGRYEQYF.

This clone was detected a few times. The CDR3 reads CAIRRPGRAGTEAFF. The CDR3 DNA follows: TGTGCCATCAGACGTCCCGGCAGGGCGGGGACTGAAGCTTTCTTT. This chain links TRBV28 with TRBJ1-1, with D perhaps TRBD1 (5 bases). Germline lookup yields CDR1 MDHEN and CDR2 SYDVKM. The V end lost 10 bases, the J end lost 5 bases, and 23 bases lay between the germline ends. The CDR3 is 15 amino acids.

The rearrangement uses TRBV5-1 and TRBJ2-1; 10 bases map to TRBD1. Germline assignment: CDR1 SGHRS and CDR2 YFSETQ. This CDR3 spans 15 amino acids. V dropped 7 bases and J dropped 1; count of bases not matched to a gene: 5. The CDR3 reads CASAPGQGSYNEQFF. The CDR3 nucleotides are TGCGCCAGCGCGCCGGGACAGGGGTCCTACAATGAGCAGTTCTTC.

The chain couples TRBV9 to TRBJ2-1; 14 nucleotides agree with TRBD2. With V trimmed by 6 bases and J by 4 bases, 6 bases remained unmatched. Germline CDR1 reads SGDLS; CDR2 reads YYNGEE. CDR3 length: 16 residues. This CDR3 is CASTARLAGGYNEQFF. The DNA of the CDR3 is TGTGCCAGCACCGCTAGACTAGCGGGAGGGTACAATGAGCAGTTCTTC.